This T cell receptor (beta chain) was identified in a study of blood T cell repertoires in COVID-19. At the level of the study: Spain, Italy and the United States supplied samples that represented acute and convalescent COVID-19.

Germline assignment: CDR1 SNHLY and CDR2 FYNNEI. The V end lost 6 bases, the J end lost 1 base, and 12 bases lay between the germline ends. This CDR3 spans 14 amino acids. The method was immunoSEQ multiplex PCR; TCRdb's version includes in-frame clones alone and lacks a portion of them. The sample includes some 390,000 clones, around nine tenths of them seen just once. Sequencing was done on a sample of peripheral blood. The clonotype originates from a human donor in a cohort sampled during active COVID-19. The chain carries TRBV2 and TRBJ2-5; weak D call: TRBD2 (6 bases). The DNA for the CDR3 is TGTGCCAGCAGCGGCGGGGACTTCCAAGAGACCCAGTACTTC. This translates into CASSGGDFQETQYF. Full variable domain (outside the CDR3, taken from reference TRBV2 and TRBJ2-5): EPEVTQTPSHQVTQMGQEVILRCVPISNHLYFYWYRQILGQKVEFLVSFYNNEISEKSEIFDDQFSVERPDGSNFTLKIRSTKLEDSAMYFCASSGGDFQETQYFGPGTRLLVL.